The next 12 T cell receptor beta chains were all read from a single sample in a study of tumor-infiltrating lymphocytes in primary liver carcinoma (dated by TCRdb to between 2016 and 2019). The sample was run on an Illumina HiSeq 2500. Using a constant-region primer and ProtoScript II reverse transcriptase, TCRbeta-specific cDNA was reverse-transcribed from approximately 0.55 ug total RNA. Three nested multiplex PCR rounds, following a slightly modified ARM-PCR procedure, were used to build the TCRbeta libraries. Multiplex TRBV1-TRBV30 forward primers and a Cbeta reverse primer were used in the first two PCR rounds, each of which was run for 9 to 11 cycles. The raw public reads went through TCRdb reprocessing: fastp at Q25, MiXCR clone calling, in-frame beta chains kept. Entries that share a CDR3 protein sequence are merged under the most common genes and DNA. This sample gives 250,000 to 350,000 distinct CDR3 sequences in total; around three fifths of them show up just once. The ten largest clones take up about a sixth of the sample.

Blood RNA was extracted from unsorted whole blood with TRIzol reagent; germline DNA came from the DNeasy Blood & Tissue kit. The sequenced sample consisted of peripheral blood. All receptors derive from a woman in her twenties or thirties with primary liver carcinoma and hepatitis B virus infection.

This clonotype was counted between two and nine times. The chain is built from TRBV6-1 and TRBJ2-5, with 8 bases aligning to TRBD2. Germline trimming cut 8 bases from V and 5 bases from J; bases unmatched to any gene: 13. The CDR3 totals 15 residues. Germline values: CDR1 MNHNS, CDR2 SASEGT. The DNA for the CDR3 is TGTGCCAGCGGCAGGGGACTAGTATATGAGGAGACCCAGTACTTC. Its translation is CASGRGLVYEETQYF.

The rearrangement joins TRBV4-3 to TRBJ2-1; D gene unclear. Deletions cut 0 bases from V and 0 bases from J, with 9 bases between. Germline V gene data show CDR1 as LGHNA and CDR2 as YSLEER. CDR3 length: 16 amino acids. In nucleotides, the CDR3 is TGCGCCAGCAGCCAAGATACCGTAGGCTCCTACAATGAGCAGTTCTTC. Translated, it gives CASSQDTVGSYNEQFF.

The sample holds a few counts of this clonotype. The CDR3 protein is CASSAGTDSPYGYTF. The CDR3 region has the DNA TGTGCCAGCAGCGCCGGAACGGACAGCCCATATGGCTACACCTTC. The chain links TRBV5-5 to TRBJ1-2, with D possibly matching TRBD1 (6 bases). CDR1 is SGHKS, CDR2 YYEKEE, per germline (reference sequence). The ends were cut back, 4 bases at V and 5 bases at J, with 18 bases in the middle. The CDR3 is 15 residues long.

V is TRBV4-3 and J is TRBJ2-5, with D perhaps matching TRBD1 (5 bases). The CDR3 length is 15 residues. The V gene's germline CDR1 is LGHNA and CDR2 YSLEER. Between the trimmed V and J ends, which lost 0 bases and 3 bases, there was a span of 11 bases. This chain's CDR3 is CASSQDGADEETQYF. The CDR3 DNA reads TGCGCCAGCAGCCAAGATGGGGCAGACGAAGAGACCCAGTACTTC.

Comments on this clonotype: A much more abundant neighbour one base away suggests this may be a read error. The rearrangement uses TRBV28 and TRBJ1-5; 8 bases fit TRBD1. CDR1 and CDR2 from the germline V gene are MDHEN and SYDVKM. This CDR3 is built from 15 residues. V lost 3 bases and J lost 6; bases outside the gene matches: 7. CDR3: CASSFRRGQIQPQHF. The CDR3 DNA reads as TGTGCCAGCAGTTTCCGCAGGGGGCAAATTCAGCCCCAGCATTTT.

This chain links TRBV28 with TRBJ2-2; 13 positions match TRBD2. Germline V lookup: CDR1 MDHEN, CDR2 SYDVKM. The V segment lost 7 bases and the J segment 4 bases; nucleotides outside the gene matches: 6. This CDR3 comprises 16 residues. CDR3 amino acids: CASTGTSGISTGELFF. Here the CDR3 DNA reads TGTGCCAGCACAGGGACTAGCGGGATTAGCACCGGGGAGCTGTTTTTT.

About this clonotype itself: Since a much larger clone is just one base distant, this may be a read error. V gene TRBV12-3 or TRBV12-4 combines with J gene TRBJ2-3; the D is unclear. Trimming stripped 7 bases from V and 4 bases from J, with 9 bases between. This CDR3 is built from 12 residues. The CDR3 DNA reads as TGTGCCAGCAATTTCTTGTCAGATACGCAGTATTTT. Amino acid sequence: CASNFLSDTQYF.

Many counts were recorded for this clonotype. CDR3 in amino acids: CASSQDRGTEAFF. The CDR3 coding sequence is TGTGCCAGCAGCCAGGACAGGGGGACTGAAGCTTTCTTT. The chain combines TRBV11-1 with TRBJ1-1; 10 bases line up with TRBD1. After removal of 5 bases from V and 5 bases from J, the junction contained 2 bases not matched to a gene. The CDR3 consists of 13 residues. In germline, CDR1 is SGHAT, CDR2 FQDESV (reference sequence).

A remark on this clonotype: The conserved phenylalanine or tryptophan normally closing the CDR3 is absent here, so this likely arose from a read error. The V gene is TRBV11-2, the J gene TRBJ2-1, with unresolved D. The germline V gene encodes CDR1 SGHAT and CDR2 FQNNGV. This CDR3 contains 15 residues. V lost 7 bases to trimming and J lost 5 bases, with 18 bases between them. The CDR3 loop is CASNLKAGRHNEQFS. The CDR3 nucleotides are TGTGCCAGCAACTTGAAGGCTGGTCGGCACAATGAGCAGTTCTCC.

This clonotype showed up just once. This may be a read error, as it is one base from a much larger clone. J is TRBJ2-5 and V is TRBV4-3; 10 bases fit TRBD2. The CDR3 spans 14 residues. Germline CDR1 is LGHNA and CDR2 is YSLEER. The CDR3: CASSDSSGSETQCF. DNA of the CDR3: TGCGCCAGCAGCGACTCTAGCGGGAGTGAGACCCAGTGCTTC.

The chain has TRBV5-6 and TRBJ2-3; tentatively, D is TRBD2 (6 bases). CDR1 and CDR2 (germline): SGHDT, YYEEEE. This CDR3 is built from 17 residues. V gave up 4 bases and J gave up 2 bases, with 20 bases separating them. As DNA, the CDR3 is TGTGCCAGCAGCCCGGGACTTAAGGGCACCATCACAGATACGCAGTATTTT. Translated: CASSPGLKGTITDTQYF.

Details on this clonotype: A much larger clone sits a single nucleotide away, making a read error possible. The chain recombines TRBV4-3 with TRBJ2-7; TRBD2 matches 7 bases. The CDR3 runs to 15 residues. The germline CDR1 and CDR2 sequences are LGHNA and YSLEER. The CDR3 loop is CTSSQYAGVSYEQYF. CDR3 nucleotides: TGCACCAGCAGCCAATATGCGGGAGTCAGTTACGAGCAGTACTTC.